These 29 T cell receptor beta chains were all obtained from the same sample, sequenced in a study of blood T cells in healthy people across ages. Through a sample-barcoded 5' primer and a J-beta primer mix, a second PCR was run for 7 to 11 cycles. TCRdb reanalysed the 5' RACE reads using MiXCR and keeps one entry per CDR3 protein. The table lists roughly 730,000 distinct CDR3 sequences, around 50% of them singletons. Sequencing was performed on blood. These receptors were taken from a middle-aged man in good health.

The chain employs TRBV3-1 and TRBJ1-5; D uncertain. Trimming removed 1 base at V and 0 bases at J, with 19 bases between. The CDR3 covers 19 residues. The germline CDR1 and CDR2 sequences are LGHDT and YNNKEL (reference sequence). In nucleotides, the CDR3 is TGTGCCAGCAGCCAAGTCCAGAAAATCCCCGAGTATAGCAATCAGCCCCAGCATTTT. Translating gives CASSQVQKIPEYSNQPQHF.

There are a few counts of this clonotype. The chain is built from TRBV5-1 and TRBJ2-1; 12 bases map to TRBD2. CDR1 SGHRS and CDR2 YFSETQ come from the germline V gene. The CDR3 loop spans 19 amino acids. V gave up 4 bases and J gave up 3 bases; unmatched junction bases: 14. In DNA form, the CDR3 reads TGCGCCAGCAGCCGCGACGGGAGACTAGCGGGAGATAGCTACAATGAGCAGTTCTTC. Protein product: CASSRDGRLAGDSYNEQFF.

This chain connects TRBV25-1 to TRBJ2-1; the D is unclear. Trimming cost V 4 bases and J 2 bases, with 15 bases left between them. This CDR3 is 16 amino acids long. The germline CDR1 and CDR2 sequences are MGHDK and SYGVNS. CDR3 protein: CASSAPGSTTYNEQFF. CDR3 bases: TGTGCCAGCAGTGCGCCAGGATCCACCACCTACAATGAGCAGTTCTTC.

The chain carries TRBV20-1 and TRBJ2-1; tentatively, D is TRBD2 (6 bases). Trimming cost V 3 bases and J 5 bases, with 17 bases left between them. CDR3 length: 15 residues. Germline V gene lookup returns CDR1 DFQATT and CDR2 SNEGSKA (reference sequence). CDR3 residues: CSAREGLRGNNEQFF. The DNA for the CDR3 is TGCAGTGCTAGGGAGGGCTTAAGAGGGAACAATGAGCAGTTCTTC.

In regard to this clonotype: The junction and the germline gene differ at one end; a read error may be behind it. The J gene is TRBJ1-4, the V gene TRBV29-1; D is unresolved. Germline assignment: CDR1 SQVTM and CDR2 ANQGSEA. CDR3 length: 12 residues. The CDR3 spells CSVRQTNEKLFF. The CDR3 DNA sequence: TGCAGCGTTCGGCAGACGAATGAAAAGCTGTTTTTT.

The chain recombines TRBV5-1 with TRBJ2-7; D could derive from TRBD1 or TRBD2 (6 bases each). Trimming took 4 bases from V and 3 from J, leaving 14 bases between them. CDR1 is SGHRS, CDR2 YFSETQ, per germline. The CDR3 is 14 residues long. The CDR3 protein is CASSLAGGHYEQYF. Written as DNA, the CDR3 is TGCGCCAGCAGCCTAGCTGGGGGGCACTACGAGCAGTACTTC. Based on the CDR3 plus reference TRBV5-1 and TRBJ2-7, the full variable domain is KAGVTQTPRYLIKTRGQQVTLSCSPISGHRSVSWYQQTPGQGLQFLFEYFSETQRNKGNFPGRFSGRQFSNSRSEMNVSTLELGDSALYLCASSLAGGHYEQYFGPGTRLTVT.

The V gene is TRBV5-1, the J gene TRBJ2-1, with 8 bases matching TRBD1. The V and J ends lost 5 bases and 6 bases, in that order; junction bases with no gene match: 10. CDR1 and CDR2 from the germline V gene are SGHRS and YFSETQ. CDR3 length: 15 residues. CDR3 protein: CASSPRQGLANEQFF. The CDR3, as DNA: TGCGCCAGCAGTCCTAGACAGGGGTTGGCCAATGAGCAGTTCTTC.

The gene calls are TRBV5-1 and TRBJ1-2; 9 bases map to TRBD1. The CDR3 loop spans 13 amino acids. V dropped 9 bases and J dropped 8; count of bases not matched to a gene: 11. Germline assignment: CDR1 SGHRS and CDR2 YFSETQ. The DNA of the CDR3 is TGCGCCACCAACCTGGGACAGGGCGACGGCTACACCTTC. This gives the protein CATNLGQGDGYTF.

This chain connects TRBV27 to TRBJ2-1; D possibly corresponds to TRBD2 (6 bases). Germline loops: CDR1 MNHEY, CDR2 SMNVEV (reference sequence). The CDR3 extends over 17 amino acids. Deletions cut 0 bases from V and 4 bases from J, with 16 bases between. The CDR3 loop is CASSLSGVGRGYNEQFF. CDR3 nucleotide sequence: TGTGCCAGCAGTTTATCGGGTGTGGGGCGGGGTTACAATGAGCAGTTCTTC.

The DNA for the CDR3 is TGTGCCAGCAGTGGTCTTAACAATGAGCAGTTCTTC. Translating gives CASSGLNNEQFF. J is TRBJ2-1 and V is TRBV6-6; D gene ambiguous. The CDR3 runs 12 residues. Germline values: CDR1 MNHNY, CDR2 SVGAGI (reference sequence). Trimming stripped 5 bases from V and 5 bases from J, with 7 bases between.

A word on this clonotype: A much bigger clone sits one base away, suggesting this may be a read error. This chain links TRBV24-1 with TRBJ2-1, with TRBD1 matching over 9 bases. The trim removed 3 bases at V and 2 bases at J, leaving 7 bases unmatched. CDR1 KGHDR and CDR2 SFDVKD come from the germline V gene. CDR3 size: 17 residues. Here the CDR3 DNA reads TGTGCCACCAGTGATCGCGGCGGGACAGGGCCCTACAATGAGCAGTTCTTC. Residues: CATSDRGGTGPYNEQFF.

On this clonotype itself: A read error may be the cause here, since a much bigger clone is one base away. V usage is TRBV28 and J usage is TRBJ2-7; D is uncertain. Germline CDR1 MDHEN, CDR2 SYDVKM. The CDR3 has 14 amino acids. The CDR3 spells CASSLGRSTYGQYF. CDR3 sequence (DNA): TGTGCCAGCAGTTTAGGCAGGTCCACCTACGGGCAGTACTTC.

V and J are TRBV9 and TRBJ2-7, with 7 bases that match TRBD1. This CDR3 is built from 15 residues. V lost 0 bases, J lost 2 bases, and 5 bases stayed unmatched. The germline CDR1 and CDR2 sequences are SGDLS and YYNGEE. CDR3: CASSVVGTVTYEQYF. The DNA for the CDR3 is TGTGCCAGCAGCGTAGTTGGGACAGTCACCTACGAGCAGTACTTC.

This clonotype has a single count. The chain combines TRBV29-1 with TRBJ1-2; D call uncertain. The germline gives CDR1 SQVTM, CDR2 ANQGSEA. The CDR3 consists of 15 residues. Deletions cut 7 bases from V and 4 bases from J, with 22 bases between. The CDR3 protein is CSGASGRKPPYGYTF. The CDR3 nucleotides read TGCAGCGGCGCTAGTGGAAGAAAGCCCCCCTATGGCTACACCTTC.

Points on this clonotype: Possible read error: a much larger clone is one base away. The CDR3 loop reads CASSQDQVGGLAIRYEQYF. CDR3 sequence (DNA): TGCGCCAGCAGCCAAGATCAAGTAGGGGGACTAGCGATCCGCTACGAGCAGTACTTC. V and J are TRBV4-3 and TRBJ2-7, with TRBD2 matching 10 bases. The V gene end was trimmed by 0 bases and the J gene end by 3 bases; junction bases not matched to a gene: 14. The germline V gene encodes CDR1 LGHNA and CDR2 YSLEER. This CDR3 comprises 19 residues.

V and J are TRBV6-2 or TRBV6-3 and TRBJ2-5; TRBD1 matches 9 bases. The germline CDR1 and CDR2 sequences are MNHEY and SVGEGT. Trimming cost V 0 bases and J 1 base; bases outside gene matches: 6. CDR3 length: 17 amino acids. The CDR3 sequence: CASSYSSGQGLQETQYF. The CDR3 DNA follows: TGTGCCAGCAGTTACTCCTCGGGACAGGGCCTCCAAGAGACCCAGTACTTC.

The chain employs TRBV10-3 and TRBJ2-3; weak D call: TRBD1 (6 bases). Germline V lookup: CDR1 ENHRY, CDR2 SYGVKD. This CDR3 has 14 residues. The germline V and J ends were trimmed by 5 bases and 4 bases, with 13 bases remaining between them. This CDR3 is CAISTTGGADTQYF. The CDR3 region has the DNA TGTGCCATCAGTACGACAGGTGGGGCAGATACGCAGTATTTT.

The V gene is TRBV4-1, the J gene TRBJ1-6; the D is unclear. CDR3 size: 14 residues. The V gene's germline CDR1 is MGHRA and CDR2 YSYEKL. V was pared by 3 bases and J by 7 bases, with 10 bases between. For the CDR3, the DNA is TGCGCCAGCAGCCACATTCAGGAAAATTCACCCCTCCACTTT. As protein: CASSHIQENSPLHF.

As DNA, the CDR3 is TGTGCCAGCAGCATGGACGCCGGTCTTGGCTACACCTTC. Protein: CASSMDAGLGYTF. The gene calls are TRBV7-3 and TRBJ1-2; D ambiguous. The germline V and J ends were trimmed by 5 bases and 7 bases, with 14 bases remaining between them. CDR3 length: 13 residues. Germline lookup yields CDR1 SGHTA and CDR2 FQGTGA.

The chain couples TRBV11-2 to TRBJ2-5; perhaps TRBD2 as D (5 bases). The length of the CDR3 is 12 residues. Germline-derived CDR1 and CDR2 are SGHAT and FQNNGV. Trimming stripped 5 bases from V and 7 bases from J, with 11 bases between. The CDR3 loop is CASSPGGPTQYF. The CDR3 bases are TGTGCCAGCAGCCCCGGAGGCCCGACCCAGTACTTC. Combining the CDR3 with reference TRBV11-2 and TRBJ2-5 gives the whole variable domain EAGVAQSPRYKIIEKRQSVAFWCNPISGHATLYWYQQILGQGPKLLIQFQNNGVVDDSQLPKDRFSAERLKGVDSTLKIQPAKLEDSAVYLCASSPGGPTQYFGPGTRLLVL.

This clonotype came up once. This CDR3 reads CASSKGLPTDIQYF. The CDR3 DNA reads TGTGCCAGCAGCAAAGGACTGCCCACGGACATTCAGTACTTC. The rearrangement joins TRBV6-4 to TRBJ2-4; D possibly corresponds to TRBD2 (5 bases). V gave up 6 bases and J gave up 8 bases, with 17 bases separating them. The CDR3 consists of 14 residues. Germline V gene sequence: CDR1 MRHNA, CDR2 SNTAGT.

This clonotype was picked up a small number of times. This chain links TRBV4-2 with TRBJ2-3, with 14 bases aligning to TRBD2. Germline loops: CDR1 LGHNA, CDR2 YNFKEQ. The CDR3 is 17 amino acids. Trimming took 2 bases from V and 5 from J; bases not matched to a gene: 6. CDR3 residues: CASSQSPTSGREDTQYF. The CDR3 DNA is TGTGCCAGCAGCCAATCTCCGACTAGCGGGAGGGAAGATACGCAGTATTTT.

The CDR3 bases are TGCAGTGCTAGAGTTGGGTCTACACACACAGATACGCAGTATTTT. Encoded protein: CSARVGSTHTDTQYF. This chain connects TRBV20-1 to TRBJ2-3; D remains unclear. CDR1 DFQATT and CDR2 SNEGSKA come from the germline V gene (reference sequence). The germline V and J ends were trimmed by 1 base and 2 bases, with 13 bases remaining between them. The CDR3 spans 15 residues.

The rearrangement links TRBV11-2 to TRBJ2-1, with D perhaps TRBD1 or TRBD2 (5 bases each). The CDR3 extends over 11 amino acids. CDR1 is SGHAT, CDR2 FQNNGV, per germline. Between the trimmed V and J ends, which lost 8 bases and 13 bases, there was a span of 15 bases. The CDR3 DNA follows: TGTGCCAGCGGCCCCCGGGACCTACAGTTCTTC. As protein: CASGPRDLQFF.

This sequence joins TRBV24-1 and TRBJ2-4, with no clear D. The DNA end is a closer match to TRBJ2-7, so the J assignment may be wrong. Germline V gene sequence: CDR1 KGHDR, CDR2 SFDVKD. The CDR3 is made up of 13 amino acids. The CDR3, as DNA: TGTGCCACCAGTGATTTTGGCAGCTACGAGCAGTACTTC. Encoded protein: CATSDFGSYEQYF.

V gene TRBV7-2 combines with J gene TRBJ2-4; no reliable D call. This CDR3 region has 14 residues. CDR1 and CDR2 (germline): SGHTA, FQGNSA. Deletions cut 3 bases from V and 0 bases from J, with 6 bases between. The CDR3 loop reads CASSFALAKNIQYF. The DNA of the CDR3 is TGTGCCAGCAGCTTTGCACTAGCCAAAAACATTCAGTACTTC.

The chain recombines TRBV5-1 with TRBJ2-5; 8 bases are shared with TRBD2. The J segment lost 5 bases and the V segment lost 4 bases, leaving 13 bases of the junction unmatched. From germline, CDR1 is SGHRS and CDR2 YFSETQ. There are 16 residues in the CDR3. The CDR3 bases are TGCGCCAGCAGCATAAGACCAATTAGCGGGACGGAGACCCAGTACTTC. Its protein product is CASSIRPISGTETQYF.

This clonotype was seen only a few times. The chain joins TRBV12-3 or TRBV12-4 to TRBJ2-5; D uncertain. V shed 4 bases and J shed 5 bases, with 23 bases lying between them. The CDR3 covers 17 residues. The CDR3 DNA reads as TGTGCCAGCAGTTCCGAGAATCTCCTGGACCCGCATGAGACCCAGTACTTC. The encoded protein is CASSSENLLDPHETQYF.

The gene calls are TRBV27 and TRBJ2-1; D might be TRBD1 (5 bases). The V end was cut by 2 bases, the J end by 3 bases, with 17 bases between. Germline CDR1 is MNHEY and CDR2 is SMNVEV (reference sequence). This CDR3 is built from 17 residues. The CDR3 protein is CASSLRAGQGGYNEQFF. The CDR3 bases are TGTGCCAGCAGTTTAAGAGCAGGGCAGGGCGGCTACAATGAGCAGTTCTTC.